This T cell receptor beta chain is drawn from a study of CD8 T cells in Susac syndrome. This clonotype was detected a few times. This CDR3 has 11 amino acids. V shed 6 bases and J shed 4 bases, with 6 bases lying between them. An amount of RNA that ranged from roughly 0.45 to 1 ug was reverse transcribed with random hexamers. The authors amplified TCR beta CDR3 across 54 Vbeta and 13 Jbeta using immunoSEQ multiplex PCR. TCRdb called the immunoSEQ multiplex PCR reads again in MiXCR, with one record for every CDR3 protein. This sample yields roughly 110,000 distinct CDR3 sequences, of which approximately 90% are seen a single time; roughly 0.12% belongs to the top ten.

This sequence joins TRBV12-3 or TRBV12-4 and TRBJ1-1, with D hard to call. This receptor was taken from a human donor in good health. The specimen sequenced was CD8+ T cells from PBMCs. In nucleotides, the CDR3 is TGTGCCAGCAGCCCTCGCACTGAAGCTTTCTTT. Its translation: CASSPRTEAFF.